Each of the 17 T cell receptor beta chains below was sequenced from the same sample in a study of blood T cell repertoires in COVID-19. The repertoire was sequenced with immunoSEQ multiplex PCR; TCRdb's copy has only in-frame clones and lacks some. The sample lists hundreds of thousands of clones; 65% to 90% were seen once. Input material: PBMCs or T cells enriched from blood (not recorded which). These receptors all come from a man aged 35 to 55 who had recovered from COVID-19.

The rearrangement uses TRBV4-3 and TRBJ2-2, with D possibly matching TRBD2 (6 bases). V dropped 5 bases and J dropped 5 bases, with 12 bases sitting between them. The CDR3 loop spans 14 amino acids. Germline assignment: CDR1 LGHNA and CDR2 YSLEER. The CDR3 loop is CASSDGTGTGELFF. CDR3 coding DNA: TGCGCCAGCAGCGACGGGACTGGGACCGGGGAGCTGTTTTTT.

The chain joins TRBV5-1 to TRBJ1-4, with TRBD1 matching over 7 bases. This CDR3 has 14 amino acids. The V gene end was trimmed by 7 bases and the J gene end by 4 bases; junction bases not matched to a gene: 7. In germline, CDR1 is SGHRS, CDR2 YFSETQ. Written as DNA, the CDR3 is TGCGCCAGCGCCCCCGGGACAGTTAATGAAAAACTGTTTTTT. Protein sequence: CASAPGTVNEKLFF.

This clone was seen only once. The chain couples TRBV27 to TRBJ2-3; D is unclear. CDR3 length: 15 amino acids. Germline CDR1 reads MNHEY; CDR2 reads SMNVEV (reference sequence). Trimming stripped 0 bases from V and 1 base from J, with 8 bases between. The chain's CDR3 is CASSLSSSGTDTQYF. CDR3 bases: TGTGCCAGCAGTTTATCGAGCTCTGGCACAGATACGCAGTATTTT.

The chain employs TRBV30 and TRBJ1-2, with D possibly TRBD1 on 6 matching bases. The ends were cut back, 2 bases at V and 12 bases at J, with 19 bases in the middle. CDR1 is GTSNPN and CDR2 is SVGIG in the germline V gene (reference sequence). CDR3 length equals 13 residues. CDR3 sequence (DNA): TGTGCCTGGAGTCACCCGGGGGGGCATGTCCACACCTTC. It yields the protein CAWSHPGGHVHTF.

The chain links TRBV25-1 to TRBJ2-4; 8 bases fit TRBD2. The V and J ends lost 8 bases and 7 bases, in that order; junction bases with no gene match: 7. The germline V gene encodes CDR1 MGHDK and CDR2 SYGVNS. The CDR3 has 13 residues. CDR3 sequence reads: CASASGSGNIQYF. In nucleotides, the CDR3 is TGTGCCAGCGCGAGCGGGAGTGGGAACATTCAGTACTTC.

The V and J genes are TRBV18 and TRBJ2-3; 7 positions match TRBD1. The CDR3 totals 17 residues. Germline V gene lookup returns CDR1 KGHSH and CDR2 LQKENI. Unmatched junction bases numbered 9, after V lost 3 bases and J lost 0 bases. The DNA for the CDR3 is TGTGCCAGCTCACCTGGGACAGCTACCTCTAGCACAGATACGCAGTATTTT. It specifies CASSPGTATSSTDTQYF.

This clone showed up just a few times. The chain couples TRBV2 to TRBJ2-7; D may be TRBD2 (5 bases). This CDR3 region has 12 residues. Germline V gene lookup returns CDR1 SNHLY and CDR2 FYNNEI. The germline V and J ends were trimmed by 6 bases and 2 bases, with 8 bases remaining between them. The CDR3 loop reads CASSGETYEQYF. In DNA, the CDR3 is TGTGCCAGCAGCGGGGAGACCTACGAGCAGTACTTC. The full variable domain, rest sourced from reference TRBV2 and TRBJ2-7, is EPEVTQTPSHQVTQMGQEVILRCVPISNHLYFYWYRQILGQKVEFLVSFYNNEISEKSEIFDDQFSVERPDGSNFTLKIRSTKLEDSAMYFCASSGETYEQYFGPGTRLTVT.

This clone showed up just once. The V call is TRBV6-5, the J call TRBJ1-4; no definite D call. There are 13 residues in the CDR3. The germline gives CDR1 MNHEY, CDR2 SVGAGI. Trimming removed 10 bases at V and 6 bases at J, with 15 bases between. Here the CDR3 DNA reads TGTGCCACTTCCCTCAACTCATATGAAAAACTGTTTTTT. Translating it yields CATSLNSYEKLFF.

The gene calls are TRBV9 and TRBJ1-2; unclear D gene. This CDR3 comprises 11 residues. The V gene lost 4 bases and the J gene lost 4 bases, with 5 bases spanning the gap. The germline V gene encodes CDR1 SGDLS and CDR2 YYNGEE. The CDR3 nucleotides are TGTGCCAGCAGCCGCGGCTATGGCTACACCTTC. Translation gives CASSRGYGYTF.

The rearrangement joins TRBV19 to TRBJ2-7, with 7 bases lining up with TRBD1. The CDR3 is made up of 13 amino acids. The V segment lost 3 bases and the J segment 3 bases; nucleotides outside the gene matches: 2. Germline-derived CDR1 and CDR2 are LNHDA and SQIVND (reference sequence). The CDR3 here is CASSMNRGYEQYF. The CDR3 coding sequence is TGTGCCAGTAGTATGAACAGGGGCTACGAGCAGTACTTC.

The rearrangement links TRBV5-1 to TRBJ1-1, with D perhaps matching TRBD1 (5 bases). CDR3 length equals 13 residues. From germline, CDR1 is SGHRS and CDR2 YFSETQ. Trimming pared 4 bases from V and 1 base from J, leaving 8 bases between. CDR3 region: CASSHGQNTEAFF. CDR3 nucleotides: TGCGCCAGCAGCCACGGACAGAACACTGAAGCTTTCTTT. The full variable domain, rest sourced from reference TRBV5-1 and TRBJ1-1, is KAGVTQTPRYLIKTRGQQVTLSCSPISGHRSVSWYQQTPGQGLQFLFEYFSETQRNKGNFPGRFSGRQFSNSRSEMNVSTLELGDSALYLCASSHGQNTEAFFGQGTRLTVV.

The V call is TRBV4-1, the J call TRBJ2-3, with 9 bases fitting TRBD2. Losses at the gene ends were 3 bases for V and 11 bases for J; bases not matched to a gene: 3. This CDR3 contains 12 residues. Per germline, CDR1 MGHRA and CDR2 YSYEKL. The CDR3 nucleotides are TGCGCCAGCAGCCACCTAGCGGGATTGCAGTATTTT. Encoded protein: CASSHLAGLQYF.

The CDR3 here is CASSLARAPSYNEQFF. The CDR3 DNA reads as TGTGCCAGCAGCTTAGCGCGGGCACCCTCCTACAATGAGCAGTTCTTC. V and J are TRBV11-2 and TRBJ2-1; D may be TRBD2 (5 bases). Trimming shortened V by 1 base and J by 0 bases, and 10 bases separated the two germline ends. Germline V lookup: CDR1 SGHAT, CDR2 FQNNGV. The CDR3 extends over 16 amino acids. The full variable domain, rest sourced from reference TRBV11-2 and TRBJ2-1, is EAGVAQSPRYKIIEKRQSVAFWCNPISGHATLYWYQQILGQGPKLLIQFQNNGVVDDSQLPKDRFSAERLKGVDSTLKIQPAKLEDSAVYLCASSLARAPSYNEQFFGPGTRLTVL.

The CDR3 loop reads CASRPGTTTYEQYF. CDR3 DNA: TGTGCCAGCAGGCCCGGGACTACGACCTACGAGCAGTACTTC. V and J are TRBV27 and TRBJ2-7, with TRBD2 matching 7 bases. Germline CDR1 is MNHEY and CDR2 is SMNVEV (reference sequence). Germline trimming cut 6 bases from V and 2 bases from J; bases unmatched to any gene: 7. The CDR3 is 14 residues long.

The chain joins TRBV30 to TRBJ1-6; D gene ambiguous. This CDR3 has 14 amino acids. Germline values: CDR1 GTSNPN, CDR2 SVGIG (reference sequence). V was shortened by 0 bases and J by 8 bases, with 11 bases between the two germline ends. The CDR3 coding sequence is TGTGCCTGGAGTGTTGGTGTCGAGGATTCACCCCTCCACTTT. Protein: CAWSVGVEDSPLHF. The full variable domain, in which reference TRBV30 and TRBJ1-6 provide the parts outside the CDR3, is SQTIHQWPATLVQPVGSPLSLECTVEGTSNPNLYWYRQAAGRGLQLLFYSVGIGQISSEVPQNLSASRPQDRQFILSSKKLLLSDSGFYLCAWSVGVEDSPLHFGNGTRLTVT.

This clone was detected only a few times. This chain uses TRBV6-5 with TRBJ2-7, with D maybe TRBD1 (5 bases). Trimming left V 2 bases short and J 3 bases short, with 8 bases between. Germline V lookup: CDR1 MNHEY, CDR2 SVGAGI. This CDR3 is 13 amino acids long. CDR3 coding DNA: TGTGCCAGCAGTTACACAGGCCTCTACGAGCAGTACTTC. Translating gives CASSYTGLYEQYF.

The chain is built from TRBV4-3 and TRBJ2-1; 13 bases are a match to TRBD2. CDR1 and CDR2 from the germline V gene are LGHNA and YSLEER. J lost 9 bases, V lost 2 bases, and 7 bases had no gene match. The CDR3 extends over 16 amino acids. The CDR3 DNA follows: TGCGCCAGCAGCCAACCAACTAGCGGGGGGGCCGTTGAGCAGTTCTTC. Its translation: CASSQPTSGGAVEQFF.